These T cell receptor beta chains were read from a single sample in a study of T cells after yellow fever vaccination. TCRdb processed the 5' RACE reads anew with MiXCR; each CDR3 protein has one entry. The data show around 610,000 distinct CDR3 sequences, 13% seen once. The sample was PBMCs, taken on the day of the yellow fever booster vaccination. These receptors came from a man aged 30 to 45 who received the YFV17D yellow fever vaccine. The CDR3 runs from the conserved cysteine through the conserved F or W. Each record gives: clone size, V gene, J gene, CDR3 protein. Clone size is given for some rows only: seen once, a few or many times, or a class if the clone is expanded.

>.|TRBV4-2|TRBJ1-1
CASSPGNNARDTEAFF
>.|TRBV12-3/TRBV12-4|TRBJ2-3
CASSLVGPTSGRLDTQYF
>.|TRBV3-1|TRBJ2-7
CASSPGTRSYEQYF
>.|TRBV27|TRBJ2-7
CASSFLSEQYF
>many|TRBV30|TRBJ2-2
CAWTVQGTGELFF
>.|TRBV27|TRBJ2-1
CASSFRLAGVYEQFF
>.|TRBV9|TRBJ2-7
CASSVGLPRGPYEQYF
>.|TRBV7-8|TRBJ2-7
CASSLDSLYGQYF
>.|TRBV20-1|TRBJ2-3
CSARVGSSTDTQYF
>.|TRBV5-1|TRBJ2-1
CASSFGLAGVNEQFF
>.|TRBV18|TRBJ2-3
CASSPRDTSTDTQYF
>.|TRBV29-1|TRBJ2-3
CSVRRGLAAIGPTQYF
>.|TRBV3-1|TRBJ2-2
CATSPVLAGIGELFF
>.|TRBV7-7|TRBJ2-3
CASSLGLAGGRDTQYF
>.|TRBV20-1|TRBJ2-7
CSALGERVFSYEQYF
>many|TRBV5-1|TRBJ2-6
CASSLTVSGANVLTF
>.|TRBV20-1|TRBJ2-3
CSSLAGAGFVADTQYF
>few|TRBV27|TRBJ2-7
CASGAYSDEQYF
>.|TRBV11-2|TRBJ1-5
CASSFTSNQPQHF
>.|TRBV12-3/TRBV12-4|TRBJ2-5
CASGSRGQETQYF
>few|TRBV28|TRBJ2-5
CASTRTLRETQYF
>few|TRBV5-1|TRBJ2-3
CASSLAWQGDTQYF
>.|TRBV20-1|TRBJ2-1
CSASRYNEQFF